Listed here are 7 T cell receptor beta chains from one sample, sequenced in a study of cytomegalovirus exposure and HLA in healthy donors. Some clones are missing from TCRdb's copy, which holds only in-frame ones; the method was immunoSEQ multiplex PCR. The sample has under 400,000 clones, around 86% seen once. Specimen: PBMCs. The receptors come from a young woman in good health and CMV-seronegative.

This chain joins TRBV12-1 and TRBJ2-7; the table's D call TRBD1 went unverified against the DNA. TRBV12-1 is marked as a pseudogene. The CDR3 contains 13 residues. For the CDR3, the DNA is TGTGCCAGCAGCTTTCCAGGGGTCCACGAGCAGTACTTC. As protein: CASSFPGVHEQYF.

The chain combines TRBV6-5 with TRBJ1-2; D is ambiguous. V lost 6 bases and J 1 base, leaving 6 bases between the germline ends. CDR3 length equals 12 residues. The germline CDR1 and CDR2 sequences are MNHEY and SVGAGI. CDR3 nucleotides: TGTGCCAGCAGGGAGAATAACTATGGCTACACCTTC. Its translation is CASRENNYGYTF.

The chain is built from TRBV28 and TRBJ2-5; D not certain. Looked up from germline, CDR1 is MDHEN and CDR2 is SYDVKM. The CDR3 sequence is 12 residues long. V dropped 7 bases and J dropped 5 bases, with 11 bases sitting between them. CDR3 amino acids: CASTQTRETQYF. CDR3 nucleotides: TGTGCCAGCACCCAGACGAGGGAGACCCAGTACTTC.

The rearrangement joins TRBV30 to TRBJ1-2, with TRBD1 identical over 7 bases. CDR3 length: 12 residues. Germline lookup yields CDR1 GTSNPN and CDR2 SVGIG (reference sequence). The V segment lost 0 bases and the J segment 13 bases; nucleotides outside the gene matches: 8. This CDR3 reads CAWSVVSTGFTF. The CDR3 DNA is TGTGCCTGGAGTGTTGTGTCGACAGGGTTCACCTTC.

CDR3 loop: CAISDPGLAGGLNEQFF. In DNA, the CDR3 is TGTGCCATCAGCGACCCGGGACTAGCGGGGGGGCTCAATGAGCAGTTCTTC. The chain is built from TRBV10-3 and TRBJ2-1, with TRBD2 identical over 16 bases. Germline CDR1 reads ENHRY; CDR2 reads SYGVKD. V was pared by 6 bases and J by 6 bases, with 8 bases of the junction left unmatched. The CDR3 covers 17 residues.

This chain links TRBV7-6 with TRBJ2-1, with TRBD2 matching over 7 bases. CDR3 length equals 19 residues. Looked up from germline, CDR1 is SGHVS and CDR2 is FNYEAQ. The V segment lost 5 bases and the J segment 0 bases; nucleotides outside the gene matches: 16. Here the CDR3 DNA reads TGTGCCAGCAGCCGAAGCGGGGTATTATCTCTTAGCTCCTACAATGAGCAGTTCTTC. It encodes CASSRSGVLSLSSYNEQFF.

V gene TRBV10-1 combines with J gene TRBJ1-1; 10 nucleotides line up with TRBD1. Germline CDR1 and CDR2: WNHNN and SYGVQD (reference sequence). V gave up 7 bases and J gave up 2 bases; unmatched junction bases: 4. This CDR3 comprises 14 residues. The CDR3 here is CASTRDRGNTEAFF. The DNA for the CDR3 is TGCGCCAGCACCAGGGACAGGGGAAACACTGAAGCTTTCTTT.